What follows describes a single T cell receptor beta chain. Its antigen remains unknown. V trimming: 1 base; J trimming: 4 bases; junction bases outside the gene matches: 6. Germline values: CDR1 MNHEY, CDR2 SMNVEV (reference sequence). The CDR3 totals 16 residues. This record belongs to a study of ipilimumab plus nivolumab after autologous stem cell transplantation. Starting 14 to 28 days after autologous transplant, ipilimumab 1 mg/kg was given. TCRdb keeps only in-frame clones here, not all; method: immunoSEQ multiplex PCR. The sample contains about 13,000 clones, around three quarters of which appear only once. Study results and caveats: The authors say TCR, Treg and microbiome findings warrant further study.

Sequencing was performed on PBMCs, taken in a trial of ipilimumab plus nivolumab as post-transplant consolidation. The genes are TRBV27 and TRBJ2-3; 9 bases line up with TRBD2. The TCR was taken from a male donor with diffuse large B-cell lymphoma. The CDR3 sequence: CASSLLGGRAADTQYF. The DNA for the CDR3 is TGTGCCAGCAGTTTATTAGGCGGGAGGGCCGCAGATACGCAGTATTTT.